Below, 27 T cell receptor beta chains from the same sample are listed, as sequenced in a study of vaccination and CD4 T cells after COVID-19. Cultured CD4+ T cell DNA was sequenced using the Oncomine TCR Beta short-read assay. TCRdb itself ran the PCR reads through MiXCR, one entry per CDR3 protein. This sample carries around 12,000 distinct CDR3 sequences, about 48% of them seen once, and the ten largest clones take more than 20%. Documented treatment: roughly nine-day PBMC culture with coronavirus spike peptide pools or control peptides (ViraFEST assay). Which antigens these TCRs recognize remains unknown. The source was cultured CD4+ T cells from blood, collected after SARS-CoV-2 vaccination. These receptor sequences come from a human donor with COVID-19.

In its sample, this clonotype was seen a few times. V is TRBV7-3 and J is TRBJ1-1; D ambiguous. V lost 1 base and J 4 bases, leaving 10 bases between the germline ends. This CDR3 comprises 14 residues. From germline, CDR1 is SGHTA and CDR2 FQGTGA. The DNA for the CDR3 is TGTGCCAGCAGCTTAAATCGACGGAGCACTGAAGCTTTCTTT. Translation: CASSLNRRSTEAFF. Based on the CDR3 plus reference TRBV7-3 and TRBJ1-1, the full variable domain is GAGVSQTPSNKVTEKGKYVELRCDPISGHTALYWYRQSLGQGPEFLIYFQGTGAADDSGLPNDRFFAVRPEGSVSTLKIQRTERGDSAVYLCASSLNRRSTEAFFGQGTRLTVV.

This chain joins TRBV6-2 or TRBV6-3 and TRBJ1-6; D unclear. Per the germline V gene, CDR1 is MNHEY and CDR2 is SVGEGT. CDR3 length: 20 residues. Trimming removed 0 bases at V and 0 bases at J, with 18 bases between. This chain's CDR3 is CASSYSKLTRAISYNSPLHF. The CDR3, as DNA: TGTGCCAGCAGTTACTCGAAACTGACAAGAGCTATCTCCTATAATTCACCCCTCCACTTT.

CDR3 amino acids: CASTQKGGNTIYF. The CDR3 bases are TGTGCCAGCACTCAAAAGGGGGGAAACACCATATATTTT. The chain has TRBV2 and TRBJ1-3, with a weak D call TRBD1 (5 bases). The CDR3 covers 13 residues. V lost 7 bases and J 4 bases, leaving 11 bases between the germline ends. Germline CDR1 SNHLY, CDR2 FYNNEI.

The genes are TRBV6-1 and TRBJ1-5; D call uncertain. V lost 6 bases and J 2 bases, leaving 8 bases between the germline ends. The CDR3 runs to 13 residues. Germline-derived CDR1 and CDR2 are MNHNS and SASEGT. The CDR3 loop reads CASRTTGNQPQHF. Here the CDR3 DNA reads TGTGCCAGCAGAACCACCGGCAATCAGCCCCAGCATTTT.

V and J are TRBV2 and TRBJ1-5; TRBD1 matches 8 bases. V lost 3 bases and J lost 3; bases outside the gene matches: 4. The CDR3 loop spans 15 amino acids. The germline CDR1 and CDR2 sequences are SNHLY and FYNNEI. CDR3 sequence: CASSDNRGNNQPQHF. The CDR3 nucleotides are TGTGCCAGCAGTGACAACAGGGGGAACAATCAGCCCCAGCATTTT.

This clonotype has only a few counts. The CDR3 DNA reads TGTGCCAGCAGAAGACAAGCGACGAGCAATCAGCCCCAGCATTTT. Protein product: CASRRQATSNQPQHF. This chain links TRBV6-1 with TRBJ1-5; no definite D call. Trimming removed 6 bases at V and 1 base at J, with 13 bases between. The CDR3 sequence is 15 residues long. CDR1 and CDR2 (germline): MNHNS, SASEGT.

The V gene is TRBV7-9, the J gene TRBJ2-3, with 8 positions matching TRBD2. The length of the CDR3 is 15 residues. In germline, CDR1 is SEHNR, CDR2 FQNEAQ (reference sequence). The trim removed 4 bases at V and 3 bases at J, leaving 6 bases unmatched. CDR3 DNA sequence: TGTGCCAGCAGCTACGGCGGGGGGCAGACAGATACGCAGTATTTT. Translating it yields CASSYGGGQTDTQYF.

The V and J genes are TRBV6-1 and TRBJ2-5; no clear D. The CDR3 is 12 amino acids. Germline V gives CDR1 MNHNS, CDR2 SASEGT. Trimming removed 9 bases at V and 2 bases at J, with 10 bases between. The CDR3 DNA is TGTGCCAGTGGGGATCAGCAAGAGACCCAGTACTTC. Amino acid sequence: CASGDQQETQYF.

The DNA of the CDR3 is TGTGCCAGCACCCAGGGCAATGAGCAGTTCTTC. It yields the protein CASTQGNEQFF. The chain links TRBV6-2 or TRBV6-3 to TRBJ2-1, with D possibly matching TRBD1 (5 bases). Germline values: CDR1 MNHEY, CDR2 SVGEGT. This CDR3 is built from 11 residues. Trimming removed 7 bases at V and 6 bases at J, with 7 bases between.

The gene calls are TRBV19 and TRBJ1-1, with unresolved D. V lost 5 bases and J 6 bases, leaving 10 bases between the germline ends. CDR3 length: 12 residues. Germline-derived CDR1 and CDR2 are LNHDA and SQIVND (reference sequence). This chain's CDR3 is CASSAAVSEAFF. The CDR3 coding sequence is TGTGCCAGTAGTGCAGCGGTGTCTGAAGCTTTCTTT. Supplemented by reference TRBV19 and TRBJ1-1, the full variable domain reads DGGITQSPKYLFRKEGQNVTLSCEQNLNHDAMYWYRQDPGQGLRLIYYSQIVNDFQKGDIAEGYSVSREKKESFPLTVTSAQKNPTAFYLCASSAAVSEAFFGQGTRLTVV.

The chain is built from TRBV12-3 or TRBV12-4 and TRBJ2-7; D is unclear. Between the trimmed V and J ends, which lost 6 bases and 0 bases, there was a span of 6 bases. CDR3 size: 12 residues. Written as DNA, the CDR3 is TGTGCCAGCAGCCGAAGCTCCTACGAGCAGTACTTC. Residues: CASSRSSYEQYF.

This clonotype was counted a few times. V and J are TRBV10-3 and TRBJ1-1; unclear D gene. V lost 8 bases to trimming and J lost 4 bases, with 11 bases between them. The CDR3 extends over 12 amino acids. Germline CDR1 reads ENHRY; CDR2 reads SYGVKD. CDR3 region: CAIATASTEAFF. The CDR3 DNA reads TGTGCCATCGCTACAGCGAGCACTGAAGCTTTCTTT.

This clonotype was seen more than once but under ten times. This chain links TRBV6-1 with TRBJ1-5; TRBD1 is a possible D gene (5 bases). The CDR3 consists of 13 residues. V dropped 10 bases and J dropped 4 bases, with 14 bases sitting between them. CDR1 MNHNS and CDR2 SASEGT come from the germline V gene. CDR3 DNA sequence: TGTGCCACAACGGGGGAGGGAAATCAGCCCCAGCATTTT. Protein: CATTGEGNQPQHF.

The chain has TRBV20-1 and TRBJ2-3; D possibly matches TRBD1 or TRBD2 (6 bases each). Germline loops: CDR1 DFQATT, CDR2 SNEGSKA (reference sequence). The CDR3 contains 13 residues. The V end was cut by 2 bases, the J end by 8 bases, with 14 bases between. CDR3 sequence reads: CSARTGTEGTQYF. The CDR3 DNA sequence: TGCAGTGCTAGAACAGGGACGGAGGGTACGCAGTATTTT.

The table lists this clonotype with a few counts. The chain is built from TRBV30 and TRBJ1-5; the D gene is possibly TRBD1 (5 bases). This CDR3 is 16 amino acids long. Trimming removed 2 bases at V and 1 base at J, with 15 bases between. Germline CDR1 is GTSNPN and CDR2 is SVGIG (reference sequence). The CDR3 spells CAWSPPAGGSNQPQHF. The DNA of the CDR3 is TGTGCCTGGAGTCCCCCGGCCGGGGGAAGCAATCAGCCCCAGCATTTT.

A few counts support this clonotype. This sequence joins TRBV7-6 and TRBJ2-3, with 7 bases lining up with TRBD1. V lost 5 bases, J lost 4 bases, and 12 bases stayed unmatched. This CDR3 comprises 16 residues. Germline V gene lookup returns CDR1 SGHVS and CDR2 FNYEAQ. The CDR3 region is CASSPTTGVGADTQYF. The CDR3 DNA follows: TGTGCCAGCAGCCCCACCACAGGGGTAGGGGCAGATACGCAGTATTTT.

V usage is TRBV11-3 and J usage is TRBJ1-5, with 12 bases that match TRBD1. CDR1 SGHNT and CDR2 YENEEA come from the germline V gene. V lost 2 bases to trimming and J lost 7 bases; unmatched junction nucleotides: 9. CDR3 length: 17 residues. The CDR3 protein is CASSLHLGQGAGQPQHF. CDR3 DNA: TGTGCCAGCAGCTTACACTTGGGACAGGGGGCCGGGCAGCCCCAGCATTTT.

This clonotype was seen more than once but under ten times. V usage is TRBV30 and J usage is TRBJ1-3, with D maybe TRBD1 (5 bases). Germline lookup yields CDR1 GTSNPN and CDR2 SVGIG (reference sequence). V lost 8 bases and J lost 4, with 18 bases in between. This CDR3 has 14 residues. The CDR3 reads CAGSGLLGGNTIYF. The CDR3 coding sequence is TGTGCCGGATCGGGACTTTTGGGGGGAAACACCATATATTTT.

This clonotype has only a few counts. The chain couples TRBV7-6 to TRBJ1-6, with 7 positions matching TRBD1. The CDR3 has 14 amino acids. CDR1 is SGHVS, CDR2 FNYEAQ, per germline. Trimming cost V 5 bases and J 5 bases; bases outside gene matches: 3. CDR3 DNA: TGTGCCAGCAGCCTCGGGACAGATAATTCACCCCTCCACTTT. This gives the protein CASSLGTDNSPLHF.

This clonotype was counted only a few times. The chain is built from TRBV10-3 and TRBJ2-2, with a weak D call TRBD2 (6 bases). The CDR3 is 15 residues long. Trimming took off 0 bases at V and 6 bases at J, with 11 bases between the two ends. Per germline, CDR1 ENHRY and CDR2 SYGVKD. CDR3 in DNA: TGTGCCATCAGTGAGTCGACCTCGGGGGCCGGGGAGCTGTTTTTT. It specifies CAISESTSGAGELFF.

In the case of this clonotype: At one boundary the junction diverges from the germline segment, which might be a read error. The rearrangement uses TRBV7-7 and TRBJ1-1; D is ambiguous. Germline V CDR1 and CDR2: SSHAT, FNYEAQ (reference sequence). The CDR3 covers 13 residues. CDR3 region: CASSFSQNTEAFF. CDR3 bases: TGTGCTAGCAGCTTTTCCCAGAACACTGAAGCTTTCTTT.

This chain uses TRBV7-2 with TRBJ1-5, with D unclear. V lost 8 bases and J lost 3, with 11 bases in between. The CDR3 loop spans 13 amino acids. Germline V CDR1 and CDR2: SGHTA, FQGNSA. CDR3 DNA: TGTGCCAGCGGAAGGGCCTACAATCAGCCCCAGCATTTT. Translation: CASGRAYNQPQHF. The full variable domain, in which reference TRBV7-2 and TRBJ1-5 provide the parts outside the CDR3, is GAGVSQSPSNKVTEKGKDVELRCDPISGHTALYWYRQSLGQGLEFLIYFQGNSAPDKSGLPSDRFSAERTGGSVSTLTIQRTQQEDSAVYLCASGRAYNQPQHFGDGTRLSIL.

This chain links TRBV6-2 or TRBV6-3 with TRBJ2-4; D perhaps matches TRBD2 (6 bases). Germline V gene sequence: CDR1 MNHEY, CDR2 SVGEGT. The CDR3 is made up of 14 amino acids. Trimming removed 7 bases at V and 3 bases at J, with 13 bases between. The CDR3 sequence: CASTSGGNKNIQYF. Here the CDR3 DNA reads TGTGCCAGCACCTCCGGAGGGAACAAAAACATTCAGTACTTC.

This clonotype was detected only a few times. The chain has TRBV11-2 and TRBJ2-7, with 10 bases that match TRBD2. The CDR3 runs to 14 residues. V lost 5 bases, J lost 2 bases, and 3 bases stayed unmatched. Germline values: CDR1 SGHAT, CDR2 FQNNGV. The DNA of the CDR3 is TGTGCCAGCAGCGTAAGCGGGGGGGCCTACGAGCAGTACTTC. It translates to CASSVSGGAYEQYF.

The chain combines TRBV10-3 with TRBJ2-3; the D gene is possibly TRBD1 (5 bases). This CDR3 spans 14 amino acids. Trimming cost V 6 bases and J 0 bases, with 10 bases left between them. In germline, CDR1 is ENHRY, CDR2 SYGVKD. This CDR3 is CAISPQVSTDTQYF. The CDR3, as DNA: TGTGCCATCAGCCCACAGGTGAGCACAGATACGCAGTATTTT.

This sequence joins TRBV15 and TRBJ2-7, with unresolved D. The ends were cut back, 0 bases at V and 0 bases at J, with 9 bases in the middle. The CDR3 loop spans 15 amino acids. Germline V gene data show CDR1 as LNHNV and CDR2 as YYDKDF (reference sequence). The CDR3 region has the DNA TGTGCCACCAGCAGAGATGTTTTAAGCTCCTACGAGCAGTACTTC. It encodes CATSRDVLSSYEQYF.

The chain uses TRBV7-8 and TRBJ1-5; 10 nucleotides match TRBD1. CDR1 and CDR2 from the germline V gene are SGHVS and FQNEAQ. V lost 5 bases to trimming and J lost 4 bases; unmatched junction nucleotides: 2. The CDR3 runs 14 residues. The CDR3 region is CASSVDRGNQPQHF. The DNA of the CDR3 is TGTGCCAGCAGCGTGGACAGGGGGAATCAGCCCCAGCATTTT.